This T cell receptor (beta chain) originates from a study of breast tumors, draining lymph nodes, adjacent tissues. The study, taken as a whole, reports: Most tumor T cells seemingly derive from lymph node, then expand in tumor. That most tumor T cells come from lymph nodes remained unproven. Tumor repertoires ranked between lymph nodes and nontumor tissue in diversity, with V and J gene preferences.

Germline CDR1 SNHLY, CDR2 FYNNEI. The CDR3 extends over 13 amino acids. Trimming took off 6 bases at V and 3 bases at J, with 11 bases between the two ends. This clonotype was seen ten or more times. Its specificity is not known. Using its own MiXCR run on the multiplex PCR reads, TCRdb lists one record per CDR3 protein. The sample lists some 100,000 distinct CDR3 sequences; about 20% were seen once. Samples came from axillary lymph nodes draining the breast cancer. Material for sequencing was axillary lymph node tissue. The V and J genes are TRBV2 and TRBJ1-2; D is uncertain. This TCR came from a female donor with breast cancer. Some clones in this sample may be carry-over from other donors' samples. The CDR3 bases are TGTGCCAGCAGCATCGCCCGGGACTATGGCTACACCTTC. This encodes CASSIARDYGYTF.